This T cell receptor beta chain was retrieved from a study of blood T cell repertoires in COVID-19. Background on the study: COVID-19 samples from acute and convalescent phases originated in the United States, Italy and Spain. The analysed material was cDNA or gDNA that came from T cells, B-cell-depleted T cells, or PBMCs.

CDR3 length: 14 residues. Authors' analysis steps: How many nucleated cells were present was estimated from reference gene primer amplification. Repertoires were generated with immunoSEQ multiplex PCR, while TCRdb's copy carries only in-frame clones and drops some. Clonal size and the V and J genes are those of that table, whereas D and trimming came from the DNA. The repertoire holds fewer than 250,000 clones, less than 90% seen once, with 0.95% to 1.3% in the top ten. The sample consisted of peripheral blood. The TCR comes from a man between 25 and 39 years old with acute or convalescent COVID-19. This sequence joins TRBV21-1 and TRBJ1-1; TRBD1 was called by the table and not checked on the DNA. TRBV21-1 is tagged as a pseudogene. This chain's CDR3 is CASTGDSLNTEAFF. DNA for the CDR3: TGTGCCAGCACCGGGGACAGTTTGAACACTGAAGCTTTCTTT.